Shown below are 14 T cell receptor beta chains from a single sample sequenced in a study of early T cells in non-severe SARS-CoV-2 infection. TCRdb re-analysed the 5' RACE reads in MiXCR, keeping a single row per CDR3 protein. The sample consists of 62,000 or so distinct CDR3 sequences, approximately 9% of them appearing once. The specimen sequenced was whole blood. Receptor source: an adult who was a healthcare worker with PCR-confirmed SARS-CoV-2 infection or an uninfected control (not recorded which).

This clonotype was picked up many times. The rearrangement links TRBV29-1 to TRBJ1-6; possible D gene TRBD1, 6 bases. Germline CDR1 reads SQVTM; CDR2 reads ANQGSEA. The CDR3 covers 14 residues. Between the trimmed V and J ends, which lost 6 bases and 6 bases, there was a span of 15 bases. In DNA, the CDR3 is TGCAGCGTCGCTACCTCAGGGGCTAATTCACCCCTCCACTTT. Protein product: CSVATSGANSPLHF.

This clonotype was seen a few times. The chain uses TRBV4-1 and TRBJ1-5; tentative D call: TRBD1 (6 bases). The V gene lost 3 bases and the J gene lost 7 bases, with 19 bases spanning the gap. CDR3 length equals 16 residues. Germline loops: CDR1 MGHRA, CDR2 YSYEKL. DNA of the CDR3: TGCGCCAGCAGCCAGGACGATGGCAGGGGACGGCAGCCCCAGCATTTT. This translates into CASSQDDGRGRQPQHF.

This clonotype has only a few counts. The rearrangement links TRBV2 to TRBJ2-7, with a weak D call TRBD2 (6 bases). CDR3 size: 11 residues. CDR1 is SNHLY, CDR2 FYNNEI, per germline. The CDR3 is CASSDRAGHNV. The CDR3 nucleotides read TGTGCCAGCAGTGATCGAGCGGGTCATAACGTC.

This clonotype was counted many times. The genes are TRBV6-1 and TRBJ2-7; 7 bases line up with TRBD1. Germline V CDR1 and CDR2: MNHNS, SASEGT. Trimming cost V 4 bases and J 0 bases; bases outside gene matches: 3. This CDR3 has 14 residues. The CDR3 loop reads CASSAGTASYEQYV. The CDR3 coding sequence is TGTGCCAGCAGTGCCGGGACAGCCTCCTACGAGCAGTACGTC.

This clonotype has only a few counts. The V and J genes are TRBV11-2 and TRBJ2-5; weak D call: TRBD2 (6 bases). The germline CDR1 and CDR2 sequences are SGHAT and FQNNGV. Trimming took off 5 bases at V and 0 bases at J, with 19 bases between the two ends. The CDR3 length is 17 residues. CDR3 in amino acids: CASSPGSIPKYQETQYF. The CDR3 DNA reads as TGTGCCAGCAGCCCCGGGAGCATTCCGAAGTACCAAGAGACCCAGTACTTC.

This clonotype was counted between two and nine times. This chain connects TRBV7-2 to TRBJ2-3; either TRBD1 or TRBD2 may supply D (6 bases each). Germline CDR1 reads SGHTA; CDR2 reads FQGNSA. The CDR3 runs to 15 residues. The ends were cut back, 4 bases at V and 4 bases at J, with 15 bases in the middle. The CDR3 nucleotides read TGTGCCAGCAGCTCCCTCCGGGGGCCCCCAGATACGCAGTATTTT. Residues: CASSSLRGPPDTQYF.

This clonotype was recorded a few times. The DNA for the CDR3 is TGCAGTGCCCCGACGGCCATGAACACTGAAGCTTTCTTT. This sequence encodes CSAPTAMNTEAFF. The chain recombines TRBV20-1 with TRBJ1-1; D gene ambiguous. The CDR3 totals 13 residues. V was cut by 6 bases and J by 0 bases, with 11 bases left in between. From germline, CDR1 is DFQATT and CDR2 SNEGSKA (reference sequence).

In its sample, this clonotype was seen a few times. This sequence joins TRBV5-1 and TRBJ2-5; D call uncertain. The germline V gene has CDR1 SGHRS and CDR2 YFSETQ. Trimming pared 0 bases from V and 9 bases from J, leaving 15 bases between. This CDR3 is built from 14 residues. CDR3 coding DNA: TGCGCCAGCAGCTTGGAAATACAGCCGAAGGCCCAGTACTTC. Its protein product is CASSLEIQPKAQYF.

This clonotype came up a few times. The chain links TRBV11-1 to TRBJ2-1; 9 positions agree with TRBD2. Trimming took 6 bases from V and 0 from J; bases not matched to a gene: 3. The CDR3 consists of 15 residues. The V gene's germline CDR1 is SGHAT and CDR2 FQDESV (reference sequence). CDR3 in amino acids: CASSWTSVSYNEQFF. In DNA, the CDR3 is TGTGCCAGCAGTTGGACTAGCGTCTCCTACAATGAGCAGTTCTTC.

V and J are TRBV11-1 and TRBJ1-1; no firm D call. Germline loops: CDR1 SGHAT, CDR2 FQDESV (reference sequence). The V gene lost 1 base and the J gene lost 1 base, with 10 bases spanning the gap. The CDR3 totals 15 residues. Here the CDR3 reads CASSLVFGRNTEAFF. DNA for the CDR3: TGTGCCAGCAGCTTAGTGTTTGGGAGGAACACTGAAGCTTTCTTT.

This clonotype showed up many times. J is TRBJ2-3 and V is TRBV6-2 or TRBV6-3; tentatively, D is TRBD2 (7 bases). Trimming left V 4 bases short and J 7 bases short, with 18 bases between. The CDR3 is made up of 15 amino acids. Germline V gives CDR1 MNHEY, CDR2 SVGEGT. As DNA, the CDR3 is TGTGCCAGCAGTTCCCCCACCAGGGGAGGGTATACGCAGTATTTT. It specifies CASSSPTRGGYTQYF.

In this sample, this clonotype turned up many times. The chain combines TRBV7-9 with TRBJ1-1; 8 bases map to TRBD1. The CDR3 contains 13 residues. Germline V gene lookup returns CDR1 SEHNR and CDR2 FQNEAQ (reference sequence). Trimming cost V 5 bases and J 5 bases; bases outside gene matches: 4. The chain's CDR3 is CASSRTGRTEAFF. DNA of the CDR3: TGTGCCAGCAGCCGGACAGGGCGTACTGAAGCTTTCTTT. Full variable domain (missing parts from reference TRBV7-9 and TRBJ1-1): DTGVSQNPRHKITKRGQNVTFRCDPISEHNRLYWYRQTLGQGPEFLTYFQNEAQLEKSRLLSDRFSAERPKGSFSTLEIQRTEQGDSAMYLCASSRTGRTEAFFGQGTRLTVV.

This clonotype has more than one count but fewer than ten. This chain links TRBV7-2 with TRBJ1-2; TRBD1 aligns across 9 bases. Germline lookup yields CDR1 SGHTA and CDR2 FQGNSA. The length of the CDR3 is 18 residues. V trimming: 3 bases; J trimming: 4 bases; junction bases outside the gene matches: 15. The CDR3 sequence is CASSFRTPGQGQGYGYTF. The CDR3 DNA reads TGTGCCAGCAGCTTCCGGACACCGGGACAGGGTCAGGGCTATGGCTACACCTTC. Full variable domain (rest looked up from reference TRBV7-2 and TRBJ1-2): GAGVSQSPSNKVTEKGKDVELRCDPISGHTALYWYRQSLGQGLEFLIYFQGNSAPDKSGLPSDRFSAERTGGSVSTLTIQRTQQEDSAVYLCASSFRTPGQGQGYGYTFGSGTRLTVV.

This clonotype was seen repeatedly, ten times or more. The rearrangement uses TRBV19 and TRBJ2-2; D uncertain. CDR1 is LNHDA, CDR2 SQIVND, per germline (reference sequence). The ends were cut back, 1 base at V and 3 bases at J, with 3 bases in the middle. CDR3 length equals 13 residues. The CDR3 coding sequence is TGTGCCAGTAGTATAGGGTACACCGGGGAGCTGTTTTTT. It encodes CASSIGYTGELFF.